Presented here are 7 T cell receptor beta chains from one specimen sequenced in a study of blood T cell repertoires in COVID-19. Generated by immunoSEQ multiplex PCR, the TCRdb table keeps only in-frame clones and is missing some. The sample consists of 240,000 or so clones, about 84% of them appearing once. The specimen sequenced was PBMCs or T cells enriched from blood (not recorded which). The receptor source for this set is a woman in her forties or fifties who had recovered from COVID-19.

The chain has TRBV7-2 and TRBJ1-3; possible D gene TRBD1, 5 bases. With 4 bases removed from V and 4 bases from J, the gap between germline ends came to 11 bases. The CDR3 contains 14 residues. CDR1 and CDR2 from the germline V gene are SGHTA and FQGNSA. The CDR3: CASSSSGFGNTIYF. The CDR3 region has the DNA TGTGCCAGCAGCTCCTCAGGGTTCGGAAACACCATATATTTT.

The chain recombines TRBV30 with TRBJ1-1; 10 bases are a match to TRBD1. Trimming took 1 base from V and 4 from J; bases not matched to a gene: 12. This CDR3 is 17 amino acids long. Germline loops: CDR1 GTSNPN, CDR2 SVGIG (reference sequence). CDR3 sequence (DNA): TGTGCCTGGAGTGCCACCCATCTCCGACAGGGGGCCACTGAAGCTTTCTTT. Translated, it gives CAWSATHLRQGATEAFF. Supplemented by reference TRBV30 and TRBJ1-1, the full variable domain reads SQTIHQWPATLVQPVGSPLSLECTVEGTSNPNLYWYRQAAGRGLQLLFYSVGIGQISSEVPQNLSASRPQDRQFILSSKKLLLSDSGFYLCAWSATHLRQGATEAFFGQGTRLTVV.

The chain employs TRBV9 and TRBJ2-1; D might be TRBD2 (5 bases). This CDR3 has 14 residues. Germline V gene data show CDR1 as SGDLS and CDR2 as YYNGEE. V was trimmed by 2 bases and J by 5 bases, leaving 11 bases between them. The CDR3 nucleotides are TGTGCCAGCAGCGTTCGAGACTACAACAATGAGCAGTTCTTC. Translated: CASSVRDYNNEQFF.

The CDR3 nucleotides read TGTGCCAGCAGCTTGGCCCGCCAGGGGGATGAAAAACTGTTTTTT. Translated: CASSLARQGDEKLFF. The gene calls are TRBV5-4 and TRBJ1-4, with 7 nucleotides matching TRBD1. The V gene end was trimmed by 0 bases and the J gene end by 6 bases; junction bases not matched to a gene: 5. This CDR3 spans 15 amino acids. Germline-derived CDR1 and CDR2 are SGHNT and YYREEE (reference sequence).

The chain recombines TRBV7-9 with TRBJ1-4; D is uncertain. The germline V gene has CDR1 SEHNR and CDR2 FQNEAQ (reference sequence). This CDR3 is 16 amino acids long. Trimming took off 3 bases at V and 0 bases at J, with 11 bases between the two ends. Here the CDR3 DNA reads TGTGCCAGCAGCTTCTATTTGGCGGCAACTAATGAAAAACTGTTTTTT. The encoded protein is CASSFYLAATNEKLFF.

The chain is built from TRBV29-1 and TRBJ2-5; D gene unclear. Germline lookup yields CDR1 SQVTM and CDR2 ANQGSEA. The V end lost 3 bases, the J end lost 2 bases, and 7 bases lay between the germline ends. The CDR3 length is 12 residues. Written as DNA, the CDR3 is TGCAGCGTTGACGGCAGGCAAGAGACCCAGTACTTC. As protein: CSVDGRQETQYF.

The V call is TRBV4-2, the J call TRBJ1-6; D might be TRBD1 (5 bases). Germline lookup yields CDR1 LGHNA and CDR2 YNFKEQ. The CDR3 length is 15 residues. V was cut by 4 bases and J by 10 bases, with 17 bases left in between. CDR3 amino acids: CASSPLQGISSPLHF. As DNA, the CDR3 is TGTGCCAGCAGCCCACTTCAGGGAATTAGCTCACCCCTCCACTTT.